A single T cell receptor beta chain is shown here with its context. The data stem from a study of T cell responses to AZD1222 COVID-19 vaccine. Study in general: Pooling was applied to second doses at about 4 or about 12 weeks.

Germline CDR1 reads MDHEN; CDR2 reads SYDVKM. With 7 bases removed from V and 4 bases from J, the gap between germline ends came to 9 bases. The CDR3 spans 12 residues. Only in-frame clones appear in the TCRdb table, and some are missing; sequencing was by immunoSEQ multiplex PCR. The table records more than 250,000 clones, more than 85% of them present only once. The specimen was peripheral blood, collected on day 0 of AZD1222 vaccination. The chain has TRBV28 and TRBJ2-3; D gene uncertain. This clonotype was sampled from an adult in good health. DNA for the CDR3: TGTGCCAGCAACTCCCTTCCAGATACGCAGTATTTT. It yields the protein CASNSLPDTQYF.